The sequence of this T cell receptor (beta chain) was determined in a study of blood T cell repertoires in COVID-19. Symptom resolution, clearance, or two negative PCRs marked the recovered donors of Cohort 3. TCRdb's copy holds only in-frame clones and misses some; the assay was immunoSEQ multiplex PCR. The sample consists of approximately 500,000 clones, around 89% of them appearing once. Trimming removed 0 bases from V and 7 bases from J, with 13 bases in between. The CDR3 is 15 amino acids. Germline CDR1 LGHDT, CDR2 YNNKEL (reference sequence). Input material: PBMCs or T cells enriched from blood (not recorded which). The sequence came from a woman aged 35 to 49 who had recovered from COVID-19. The chain is built from TRBV3-1 (or the pseudogene TRBV3-2) and TRBJ2-1, with TRBD2 as a possible D gene (6 bases). The CDR3 loop reads CASSQDGSWGNEQFF. For the CDR3, the DNA is TGTGCCAGCAGCCAAGACGGGAGTTGGGGGAATGAGCAGTTCTTC.